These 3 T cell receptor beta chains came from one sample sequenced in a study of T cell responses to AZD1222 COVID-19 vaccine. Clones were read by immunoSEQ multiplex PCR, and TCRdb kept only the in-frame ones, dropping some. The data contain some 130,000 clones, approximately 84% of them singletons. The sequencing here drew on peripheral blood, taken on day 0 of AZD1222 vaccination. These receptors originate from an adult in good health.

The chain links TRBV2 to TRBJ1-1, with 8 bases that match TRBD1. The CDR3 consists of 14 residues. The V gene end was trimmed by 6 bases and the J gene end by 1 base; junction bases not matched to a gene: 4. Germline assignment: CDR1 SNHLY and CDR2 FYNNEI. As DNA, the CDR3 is TGTGCCAGCAGCGACAGGGGAACGAACACTGAAGCTTTCTTT. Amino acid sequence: CASSDRGTNTEAFF. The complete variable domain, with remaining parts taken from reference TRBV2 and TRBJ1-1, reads EPEVTQTPSHQVTQMGQEVILRCVPISNHLYFYWYRQILGQKVEFLVSFYNNEISEKSEIFDDQFSVERPDGSNFTLKIRSTKLEDSAMYFCASSDRGTNTEAFFGQGTRLTVV.

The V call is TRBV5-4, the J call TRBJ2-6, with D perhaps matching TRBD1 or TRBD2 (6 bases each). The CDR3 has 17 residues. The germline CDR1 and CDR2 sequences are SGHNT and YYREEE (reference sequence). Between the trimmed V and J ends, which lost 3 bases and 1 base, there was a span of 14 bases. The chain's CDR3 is CASSSRGEASGANVLTF. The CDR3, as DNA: TGTGCCAGCAGCTCGAGGGGGGAGGCATCTGGGGCCAACGTCCTGACTTTC.

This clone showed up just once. This chain's CDR3 is CASSSSWDSPLHF. The CDR3 nucleotides read TGTGCCAGCAGCTCCTCCTGGGATTCACCCCTCCACTTT. The V and J genes are TRBV6-5 and TRBJ1-6; D is undetermined. The CDR3 is 13 residues long. The germline V gene has CDR1 MNHEY and CDR2 SVGAGI. Trimming removed 6 bases from V and 8 bases from J, with 11 bases in between.